Listed below are T cell receptor beta chains from one sample, sequenced in a study of blood T cell repertoires in COVID-19. Some clones are missing from TCRdb's copy, which holds only in-frame ones; the method was immunoSEQ multiplex PCR. The table has about 130,000 clones, roughly 79% seen once. Input material: peripheral blood. These receptor sequences come from a human donor in a cohort sampled during active COVID-19. Both conserved end residues are part of each CDR3. Each record gives: V gene, D gene, J gene, CDR3 protein. D genes are given only for firm matches.

>TRBV6-5|TRBD1|TRBJ2-7
CASSPQGVGYEQYF
>TRBV7-9|NA|TRBJ2-2
CASSLGGASTGELFF
>TRBV6-5|TRBD1|TRBJ2-7
CASSSTGVSYEQYF
>TRBV19|TRBD1|TRBJ1-2
CASLPKTGEVGYTF
>TRBV5-4|TRBD1|TRBJ2-7
CASSIRQGADEQYF
>TRBV27|NA|TRBJ1-6
CASSLGRGLNSPLHF
>TRBV27|TRBD1|TRBJ1-5
CASSLGQGGNQPQHF
>TRBV5-5|TRBD1|TRBJ1-1
CASSLVRGRTEAFF
>TRBV9|TRBD2|TRBJ2-4
CASSVSSGDIQYF
>TRBV5-6|NA|TRBJ2-2
CASSLVVAGELFF
>TRBV7-9|NA|TRBJ1-1
CASSHGLVMNTEAFF
>TRBV19|NA|TRBJ1-6
CASSIDGRATGGNSPLHF
>TRBV7-9|TRBD1|TRBJ1-1
CASSLDFWGGRGPSIFF
>TRBV4-1|NA|TRBJ2-6
CASSQYLEPSGANVLTF
>TRBV15|TRBD1|TRBJ2-5
CATSRKGQEETQYF
>TRBV7-9|NA|TRBJ1-6
CASLVEGAPNSPLHF
>TRBV7-9|TRBD2|TRBJ2-1
CASSLASGGRSYNEQFF
>TRBV11-3|NA|TRBJ2-2
CASSPRRTGELFF
>TRBV27|TRBD2|TRBJ2-3
CASSPQAGGPPDTQYF
>TRBV11-2|NA|TRBJ1-6
CASSLGSGLGYNSPLHF
>TRBV15|NA|TRBJ2-7
CATSRDRATISYEQYF
>TRBV3-1/TRBV3-2|NA|TRBJ2-1
CASSRDVYGDSFAPSKFF
>TRBV28|TRBD2|TRBJ2-3
CASSPSGGGTDTQYF
>TRBV5-4|NA|TRBJ1-1
CASRKTVNTEAFF
>TRBV7-9|NA|TRBJ1-1
CASRMGGAGKTEAFF
>TRBV6-5|NA|TRBJ2-5
CASSEGGFETQYF
>TRBV19|TRBD1|TRBJ1-4
CASSMGQAFNEKLFF
>TRBV15|NA|TRBJ1-2
CATSRDLSGTYPYGYTF
>TRBV14|NA|TRBJ2-5
CASSQVWGVETQYF
>TRBV7-2|NA|TRBJ2-5
CASSLGISRVAETQYF
>TRBV19|NA|TRBJ1-1
CASSLRDRRTEAFF
>TRBV2|NA|TRBJ2-4
CASAPPGYGNIQYF
>TRBV3-1/TRBV3-2|NA|TRBJ1-3
CASSQVARLSSGNTIYF
>TRBV10-1|TRBD2|TRBJ2-5
CASSEAGGTEETQYF
>TRBV21-1|NA|TRBJ2-4
CASSSATGGELGTKNIQYF
>TRBV19|TRBD1|TRBJ1-2
CASSFGTGDGYTF
>TRBV5-1|NA|TRBJ1-2
CASSRGPGLYGYTF
>TRBV28|NA|TRBJ2-5
CASSTPRVQFQETQYF
>TRBV11-2|NA|TRBJ2-7
CASSLRPDSSYEQYF
>TRBV7-6|TRBD1|TRBJ1-3
CASSPRDSAGNTIYF
>TRBV19|NA|TRBJ2-2
CASSIQEHTGELFF
>TRBV6-5|NA|TRBJ1-1
CASRGRGEAFF
>TRBV30|NA|TRBJ1-1
CAWSVRWEVAEAFF
>TRBV18|NA|TRBJ1-6
CASSPQSSYNSPLHF